The T cell receptor beta chain under discussion was sequenced for a study of chemoradiotherapy in HPV16-positive cancers (dated by TCRdb to between 2022 and 2023). At the level of the whole study: Functional T-cell assays on cells from two HPV16-positive patients defined candidate HPV-specific T-cell clones and common TCR motifs. Whether T-cell immunity against the HPV oncoproteins E6 and E7 changes during chemoradiotherapy and whether survival is affected by this immunity were examined in the study. The candidate HPV-specific TCRs and motifs were subsequently tracked in TCR repertoires obtained from about 79 patients with HPV-related cancers. Overall study results and their limits: Expansion of candidate HPV-specific clones and E7-related TCR motifs was observed in the tumor microenvironment during treatment, whereas no such expansion was observed for non-HPV-specific T cells. The functional definition of HPV-specific T cells came from only a couple of HPV16-positive patients, and the survival association was reported for HPV16-positive patients. Among HPV16-positive patients, expansion of HPV-responsive T cells during chemoradiotherapy was associated with better recurrence-free survival.

Worth noting for this clone: Its antigen remains unidentified. Per-nucleotide qualities are absent, and no much larger clonotype sits a single base away.

The cysteine opens and the phenylalanine closes a CDR3 of 11 amino acids. CDR3 DNA only is kept here, 33 bases in frame from base 1. As encoded in the germline V gene (reference sequence), CDR1 is LNHDA while CDR2 is SQIVND. The germline V end is reduced by 10 bases and the J end by 12 bases; junction bases left unmatched: 10. The protocol used for the library was the immunoSEQ multiplex PCR assay. What TCRdb holds here is the immuneACCESS table cut down to in-frame rearrangements. Part of the clones is not present; checked against another copy, under half of the missing clones reflect an unresolved V gene, and the others are unexplained. Counted in this sample were roughly 13,000 clones; roughly 63% of them appeared once. The leading ten clones occupy roughly 19% of the sample. Repertoires were sampled repeatedly over the course of chemoradiotherapy so that clonal expansion in the tumor microenvironment could be followed.

The specimen was taken from a patient who underwent chemoradiotherapy. This chain is built from TRBV19 and TRBJ1-1; 8 central bases correspond to TRBD1. The TCR originated in a human donor with HPV-associated anogenital cancer. The DNA reads as follows: TGTGCCATAGGGGACAGGCTAGAAACTTTCTTT. Translated, it gives CAIGDRLETFF.